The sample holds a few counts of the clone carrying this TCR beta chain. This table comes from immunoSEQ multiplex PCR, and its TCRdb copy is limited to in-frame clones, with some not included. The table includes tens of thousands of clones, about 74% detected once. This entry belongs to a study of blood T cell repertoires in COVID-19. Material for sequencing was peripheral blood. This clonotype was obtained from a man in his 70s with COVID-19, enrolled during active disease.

Written as DNA, the CDR3 is TGTGCCAGCAGCGGTATTTTCTCTGGGGCCAACGTCCTGACTTTC. Residues: CASSGIFSGANVLTF. The V and J genes are TRBV9 and TRBJ2-6; no reliable D call. The length of the CDR3 is 15 residues. Germline V lookup: CDR1 SGDLS, CDR2 YYNGEE. Trimming took 3 bases from V and 0 from J, leaving 7 bases between them.